The clone carrying this T cell receptor (beta chain) was picked up one time. What it binds is not known. Roughly 95% CD4+ purity was typical by flow cytometry. The assay was immunoSEQ multiplex PCR, and TCRdb's table has in-frame clones only and misses some. The table includes around 13,000 clones, around nine tenths detected once. V was pared by 5 bases and J by 11 bases, with 12 bases of the junction left unmatched. The CDR3 contains 14 residues. The germline V gene encodes CDR1 SEHNR and CDR2 FQNEAQ (reference sequence). These data belong to a study of untreated major depressive disorder. Findings and caveats of the study: Compared with controls, depressed patients showed more TRBV05-01 (Vbeta 5.1) usage in CD4+ T cells.

This clonotype was sampled from a woman in her thirties with major depressive disorder. The chain employs TRBV7-9 and TRBJ1-1, with 9 bases aligning to TRBD1. The specimen sequenced was CD4+ T cells from PBMCs. The CDR3 sequence: CASSPRGQGVGAFF. The CDR3 nucleotides read TGTGCCAGCAGCCCCCGGGGACAGGGAGTAGGTGCTTTCTTT.